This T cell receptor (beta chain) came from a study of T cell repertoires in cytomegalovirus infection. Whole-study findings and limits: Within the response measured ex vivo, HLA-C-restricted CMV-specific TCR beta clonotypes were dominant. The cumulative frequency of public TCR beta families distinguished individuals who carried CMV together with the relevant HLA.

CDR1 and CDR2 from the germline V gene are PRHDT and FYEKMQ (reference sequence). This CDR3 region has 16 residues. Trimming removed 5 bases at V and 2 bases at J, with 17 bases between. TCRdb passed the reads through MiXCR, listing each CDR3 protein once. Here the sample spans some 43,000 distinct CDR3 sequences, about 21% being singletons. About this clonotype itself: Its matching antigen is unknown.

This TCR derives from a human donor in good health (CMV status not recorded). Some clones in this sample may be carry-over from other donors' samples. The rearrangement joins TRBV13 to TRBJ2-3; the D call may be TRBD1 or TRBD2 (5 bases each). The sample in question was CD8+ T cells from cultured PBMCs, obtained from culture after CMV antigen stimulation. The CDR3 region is CASSPSGRGNTDTQYF. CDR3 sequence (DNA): TGTGCCAGCAGCCCATCAGGGAGAGGTAACACAGATACGCAGTATTTT.